Here is one T cell receptor beta chain with its context. Its antigen is currently unknown. The ends lost 6 bases at V and 4 bases at J; junction bases unmatched: 7. The germline gives CDR1 SQVTM, CDR2 ANQGSEA. The CDR3 has 14 residues. These data originate in a study of cytomegalovirus exposure and HLA in healthy donors. Regarding the study as a whole: Most of the TCR beta V segments (in an earlier analysis) were productive either about 87% or about 30% of the time. As a later analysis showed, a missense DCLRE1C variant was linked to trimming of TCR beta V- and J-genes. Several top significant clusters appeared, in a later analysis, to be linked to common viral pathogens. TCR association rates varied by HLA locus in a later analysis, with DRB1 highest and HLA-C lowest.

A multiplex PCR was run with 60 Vbeta primers and 13 Jbeta primers. Some clones are missing from TCRdb's copy, which holds only in-frame ones; the method was immunoSEQ multiplex PCR. The sample has 75,000 to 85,000 clones; the top ten hold 3.5% to 4%. Sample: PBMCs. The clonotype comes from a man between 18 and 35 years old in good health and CMV-seropositive. This chain joins TRBV29-1 and TRBJ2-3, with TRBD1 matching 10 bases. The CDR3: CSVLRDRGADTQYF. Written as DNA, the CDR3 is TGCAGCGTACTTAGGGACAGGGGCGCAGATACGCAGTATTTT.